A single TCR beta chain is shown here with its context. The data originate from a study of blood T cell repertoires in COVID-19. On the study more broadly: Whether acute or convalescent, the COVID-19 samples came from the United States, Italy and Spain.

How the authors handled the data: Reference gene primer amplification yielded estimated nucleated cell counts. This table comes from immunoSEQ multiplex PCR, and its TCRdb copy is limited to in-frame clones, with some not included. V and J calls and clone size follow that table, whereas D and trimming were derived from the DNA. The sample holds 100,000 to 120,000 clones, 65% to 80% seen once. Input material: peripheral blood. The sequence came from a woman in her 70s with acute or convalescent COVID-19.

CDR3 amino acids: CASSLGLAGGDQETQYF. The CDR3 coding sequence is TGTGCCAGCAGCTTAGGACTAGCGGGGGGAGACCAAGAGACCCAGTACTTC. The J gene is TRBJ2-5, the V gene TRBV7-9, with 13 bases lining up with TRBD2. With 1 base clipped from V and 0 bases from J, the junction kept 2 bases outside the gene matches. Germline CDR1 and CDR2: SEHNR and FQNEAQ (reference sequence). The CDR3 runs to 17 residues.